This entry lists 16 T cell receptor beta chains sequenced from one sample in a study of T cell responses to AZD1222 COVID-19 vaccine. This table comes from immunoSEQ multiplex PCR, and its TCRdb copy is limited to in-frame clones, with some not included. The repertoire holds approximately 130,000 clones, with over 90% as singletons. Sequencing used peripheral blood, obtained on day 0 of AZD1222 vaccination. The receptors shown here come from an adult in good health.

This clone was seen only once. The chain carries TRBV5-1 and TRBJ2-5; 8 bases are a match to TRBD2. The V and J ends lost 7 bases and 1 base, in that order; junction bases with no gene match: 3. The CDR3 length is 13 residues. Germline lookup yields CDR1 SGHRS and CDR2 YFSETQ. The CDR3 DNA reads TGCGCCAGCCGAAGCGGGGGCCAAGAGACCCAGTACTTC. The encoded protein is CASRSGGQETQYF. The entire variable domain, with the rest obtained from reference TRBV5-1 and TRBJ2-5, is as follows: KAGVTQTPRYLIKTRGQQVTLSCSPISGHRSVSWYQQTPGQGLQFLFEYFSETQRNKGNFPGRFSGRQFSNSRSEMNVSTLELGDSALYLCASRSGGQETQYFGPGTRLLVL.

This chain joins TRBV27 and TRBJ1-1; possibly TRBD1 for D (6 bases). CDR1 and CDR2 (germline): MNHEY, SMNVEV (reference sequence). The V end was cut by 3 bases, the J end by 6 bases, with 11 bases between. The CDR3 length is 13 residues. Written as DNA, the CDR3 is TGTGCCAGCAGTTTGCAGGGGTTGGCTGAAGCTTTCTTT. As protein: CASSLQGLAEAFF.

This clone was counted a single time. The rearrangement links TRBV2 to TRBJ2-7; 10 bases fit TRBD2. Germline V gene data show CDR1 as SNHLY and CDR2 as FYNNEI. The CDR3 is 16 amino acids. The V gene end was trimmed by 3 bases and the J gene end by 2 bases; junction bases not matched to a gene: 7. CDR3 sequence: CASSDVLAGFPYEQYF. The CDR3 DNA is TGTGCCAGCAGTGATGTACTAGCGGGGTTCCCCTACGAGCAGTACTTC.

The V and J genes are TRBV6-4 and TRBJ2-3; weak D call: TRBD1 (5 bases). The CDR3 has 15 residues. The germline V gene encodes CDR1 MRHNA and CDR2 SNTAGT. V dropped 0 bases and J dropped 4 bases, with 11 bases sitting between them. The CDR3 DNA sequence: TGTGCCAGCAGTGACTCCCGCCAGGGCGCAGATACGCAGTATTTT. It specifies CASSDSRQGADTQYF.

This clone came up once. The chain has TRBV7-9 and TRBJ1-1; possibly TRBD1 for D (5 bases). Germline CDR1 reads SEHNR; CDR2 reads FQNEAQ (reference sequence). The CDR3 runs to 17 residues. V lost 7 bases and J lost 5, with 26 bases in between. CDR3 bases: TGTGCCAGCATCAACGATAGCTTAGCGCCAGGGCATACTGAAGCTTTCTTT. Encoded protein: CASINDSLAPGHTEAFF.

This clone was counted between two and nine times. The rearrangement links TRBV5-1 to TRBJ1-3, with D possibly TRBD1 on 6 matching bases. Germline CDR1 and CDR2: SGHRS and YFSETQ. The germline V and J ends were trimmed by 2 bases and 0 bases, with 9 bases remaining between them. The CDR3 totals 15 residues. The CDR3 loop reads CASSLTGFSGNTIYF. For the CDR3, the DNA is TGCGCCAGCAGCTTAACAGGGTTCTCTGGAAACACCATATATTTT.

CDR3 residues: CASRPPGNTEAFF. Here the CDR3 DNA reads TGTGCCAGCAGACCGCCGGGGAACACTGAAGCTTTCTTT. The rearrangement joins TRBV7-9 to TRBJ1-1; D gene ambiguous. V lost 6 bases, J lost 1 base, and 9 bases lay in between. Per germline, CDR1 SEHNR and CDR2 FQNEAQ (reference sequence). This CDR3 comprises 13 residues.

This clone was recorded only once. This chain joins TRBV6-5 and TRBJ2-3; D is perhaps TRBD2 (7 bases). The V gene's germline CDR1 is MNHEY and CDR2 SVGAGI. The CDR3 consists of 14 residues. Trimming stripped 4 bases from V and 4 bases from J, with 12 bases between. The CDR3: CASSSSGGPDTQYF. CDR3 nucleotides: TGTGCCAGCAGTTCGTCGGGGGGCCCAGATACGCAGTATTTT.

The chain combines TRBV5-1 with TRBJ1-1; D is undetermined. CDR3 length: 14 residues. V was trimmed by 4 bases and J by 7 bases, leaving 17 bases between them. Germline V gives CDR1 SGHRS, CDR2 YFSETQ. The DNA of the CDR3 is TGCGCCAGCAGCGCCGGGCCCTATTTAGTTGAAGCTTTCTTT. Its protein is CASSAGPYLVEAFF.

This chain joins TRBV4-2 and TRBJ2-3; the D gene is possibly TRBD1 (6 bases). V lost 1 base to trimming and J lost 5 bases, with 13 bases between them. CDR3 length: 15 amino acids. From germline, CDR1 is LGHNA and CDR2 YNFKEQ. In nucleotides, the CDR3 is TGTGCCAGCAGCCAAGTGGTGGGGGCGGGAGATACGCAGTATTTT. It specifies CASSQVVGAGDTQYF.

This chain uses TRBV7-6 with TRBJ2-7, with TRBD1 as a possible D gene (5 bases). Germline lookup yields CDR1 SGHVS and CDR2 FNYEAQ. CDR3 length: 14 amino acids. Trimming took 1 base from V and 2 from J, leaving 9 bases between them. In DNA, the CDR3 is TGTGCCAGCAGCTTAGTCGCAGGGCCCTACGAGCAGTACTTC. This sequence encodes CASSLVAGPYEQYF.

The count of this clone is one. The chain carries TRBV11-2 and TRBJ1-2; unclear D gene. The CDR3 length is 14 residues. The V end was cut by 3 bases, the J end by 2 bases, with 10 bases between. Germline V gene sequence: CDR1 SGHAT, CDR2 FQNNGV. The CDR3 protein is CASSLQSGNYGYTF. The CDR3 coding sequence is TGTGCCAGCAGCTTGCAAAGTGGGAACTATGGCTACACCTTC.

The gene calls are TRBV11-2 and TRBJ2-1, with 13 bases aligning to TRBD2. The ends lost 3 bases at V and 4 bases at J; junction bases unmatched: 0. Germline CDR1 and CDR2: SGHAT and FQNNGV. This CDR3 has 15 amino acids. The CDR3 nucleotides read TGTGCCAGCAGCTTGACTAGCGGGGGGTACAATGAGCAGTTCTTC. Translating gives CASSLTSGGYNEQFF.

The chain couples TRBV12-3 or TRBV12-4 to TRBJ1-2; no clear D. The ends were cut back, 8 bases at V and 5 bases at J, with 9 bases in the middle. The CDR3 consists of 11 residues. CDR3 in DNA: TGTGCCAGCTCCTACCGGTATGGCTACACCTTC. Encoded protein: CASSYRYGYTF.

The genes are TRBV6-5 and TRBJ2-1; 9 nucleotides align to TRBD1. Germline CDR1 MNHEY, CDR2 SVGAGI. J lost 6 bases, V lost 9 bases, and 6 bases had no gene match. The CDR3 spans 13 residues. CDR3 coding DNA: TGTGCCAGTTGGAGACAGGGGGTCAATGAGCAGTTCTTC. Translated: CASWRQGVNEQFF.

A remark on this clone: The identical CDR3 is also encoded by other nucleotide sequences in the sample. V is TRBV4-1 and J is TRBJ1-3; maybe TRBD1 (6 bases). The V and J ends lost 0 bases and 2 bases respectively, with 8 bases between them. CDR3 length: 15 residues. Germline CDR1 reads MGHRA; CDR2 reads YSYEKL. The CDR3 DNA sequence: TGCGCCAGCAGCCAAGACCAGGGGACTGGAAACACCATATATTTT. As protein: CASSQDQGTGNTIYF.